The TCR beta chain under discussion was sequenced for a study of T-cell memory formation after mild COVID-19. Concerning this clonotype itself: Antigen unknown.

Employing constant-segment primers, 5'RACE generated TCR alpha and TCR beta cDNA libraries bearing sample barcodes and UMIs. TCRdb reanalysed the 5' RACE reads using MiXCR and keeps one entry per CDR3 protein. Of roughly 160,000 distinct CDR3 sequences in the sample, under 15% are singletons; the top ten hold roughly 3.4%. Study results and limitations: Second-wave clones that peaked on day 37 lacked confirmed SARS-CoV-2 specificity. Those CD4+ clones that contracted were mainly in CM and EM (CD8+ ones in EMRA).

The TCR sequence derives from a man younger than 35 who had mild COVID-19 (a few samples of this study predate the infection). Cell type and time point are not known. Sequenced sample: PBMCs or a T cell subset sorted from them (not recorded which).

CDR3 bases: TGCAGTGCTAGTGTGGGGGTTGAGACCCAGTACTTC. Protein product: CSASVGVETQYF. V gene TRBV20-1 combines with J gene TRBJ2-5; D may correspond to TRBD1 or TRBD2 (5 bases each). The germline gives CDR1 DFQATT, CDR2 SNEGSKA (reference sequence). This CDR3 region has 12 residues. V lost 3 bases to trimming and J lost 5 bases, with 10 bases between them.